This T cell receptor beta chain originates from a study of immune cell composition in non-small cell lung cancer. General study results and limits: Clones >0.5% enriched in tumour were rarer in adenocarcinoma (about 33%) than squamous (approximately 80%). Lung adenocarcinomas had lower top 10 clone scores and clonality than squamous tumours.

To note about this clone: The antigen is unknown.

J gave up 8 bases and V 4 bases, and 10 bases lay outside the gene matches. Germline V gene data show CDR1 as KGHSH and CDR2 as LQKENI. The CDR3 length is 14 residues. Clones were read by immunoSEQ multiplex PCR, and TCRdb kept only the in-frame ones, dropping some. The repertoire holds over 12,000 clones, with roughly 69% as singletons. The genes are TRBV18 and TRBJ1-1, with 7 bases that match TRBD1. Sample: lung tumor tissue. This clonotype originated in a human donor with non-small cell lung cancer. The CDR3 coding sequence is TGTGCCAGCTCACTTAGACCGGGACAGCTAGAAGCTTTCTTT. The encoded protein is CASSLRPGQLEAFF.